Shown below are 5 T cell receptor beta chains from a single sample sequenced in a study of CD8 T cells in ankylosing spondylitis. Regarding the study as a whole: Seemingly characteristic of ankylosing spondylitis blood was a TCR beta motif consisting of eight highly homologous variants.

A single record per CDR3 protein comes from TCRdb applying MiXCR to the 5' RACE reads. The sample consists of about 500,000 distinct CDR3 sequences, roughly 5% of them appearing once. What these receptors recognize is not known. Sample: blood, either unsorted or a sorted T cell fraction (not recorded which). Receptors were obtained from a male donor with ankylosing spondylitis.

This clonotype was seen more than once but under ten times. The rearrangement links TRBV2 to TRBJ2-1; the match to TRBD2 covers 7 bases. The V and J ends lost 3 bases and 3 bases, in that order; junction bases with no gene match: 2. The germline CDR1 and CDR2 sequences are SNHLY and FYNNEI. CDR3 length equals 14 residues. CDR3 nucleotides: TGTGCCAGCAGTGATAGGACTAGCTACAATGAGCAGTTCTTC. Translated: CASSDRTSYNEQFF. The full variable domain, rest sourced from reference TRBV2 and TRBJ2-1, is EPEVTQTPSHQVTQMGQEVILRCVPISNHLYFYWYRQILGQKVEFLVSFYNNEISEKSEIFDDQFSVERPDGSNFTLKIRSTKLEDSAMYFCASSDRTSYNEQFFGPGTRLTVL.

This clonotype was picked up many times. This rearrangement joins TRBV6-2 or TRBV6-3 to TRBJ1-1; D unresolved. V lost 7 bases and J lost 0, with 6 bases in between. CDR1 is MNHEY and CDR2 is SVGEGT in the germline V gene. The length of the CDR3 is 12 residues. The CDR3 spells CASTRMNTEAFF. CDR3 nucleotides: TGTGCCAGCACCCGGATGAACACTGAAGCTTTCTTT.

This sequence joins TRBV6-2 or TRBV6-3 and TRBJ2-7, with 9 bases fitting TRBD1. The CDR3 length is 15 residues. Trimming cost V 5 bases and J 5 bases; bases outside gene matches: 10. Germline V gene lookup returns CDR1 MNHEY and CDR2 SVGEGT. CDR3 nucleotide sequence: TGTGCCAGCAGTAGGCCTGGACAGGGGCCCCACGAGCAGTACTTC. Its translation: CASSRPGQGPHEQYF.

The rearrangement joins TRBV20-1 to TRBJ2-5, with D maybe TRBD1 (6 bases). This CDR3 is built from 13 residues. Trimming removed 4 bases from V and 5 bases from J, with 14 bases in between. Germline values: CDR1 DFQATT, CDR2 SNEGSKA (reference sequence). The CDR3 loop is CSATRTVRETQYF. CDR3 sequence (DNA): TGCAGTGCTACTCGGACAGTGCGGGAGACCCAGTACTTC.

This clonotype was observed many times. This CDR3 is CSARGDFFTGELFF. CDR3 in DNA: TGCAGTGCTAGGGGGGACTTCTTCACCGGGGAGCTGTTTTTT. The J gene is TRBJ2-2, the V gene TRBV20-1; tentatively, D is TRBD2 (6 bases). CDR1 and CDR2 (germline): DFQATT, SNEGSKA (reference sequence). This CDR3 comprises 14 residues. V lost 3 bases and J lost 4, with 12 bases in between.